This note documents a single T cell receptor (beta chain) sequence. From germline, CDR1 is SGHTA and CDR2 FQGNSA. The length of the CDR3 is 16 residues. Trimming removed 5 bases from V and 5 bases from J; junction bases left unmatched: 12. These data are taken from a study of T-cell memory formation after mild COVID-19. Each CDR3 protein gets one entry after TCRdb re-called the 5' RACE reads with MiXCR. The table lists approximately 500,000 distinct CDR3 sequences, approximately 23% of them singletons. The TCR sequence derives from an adult woman who had mild COVID-19 (a few samples of this study predate the infection). Cell type and time point are not known. Sequencing was performed on PBMCs or a T cell subset sorted from them (not recorded which). The rearrangement links TRBV7-2 to TRBJ2-5; 9 bases match TRBD2. The CDR3 spells CASSDFWREGKETQYF. DNA of the CDR3: TGTGCCAGCAGCGATTTCTGGCGGGAGGGTAAGGAGACCCAGTACTTC. Full variable domain (outside the CDR3, taken from reference TRBV7-2 and TRBJ2-5): GAGVSQSPSNKVTEKGKDVELRCDPISGHTALYWYRQSLGQGLEFLIYFQGNSAPDKSGLPSDRFSAERTGGSVSTLTIQRTQQEDSAVYLCASSDFWREGKETQYFGPGTRLLVL.